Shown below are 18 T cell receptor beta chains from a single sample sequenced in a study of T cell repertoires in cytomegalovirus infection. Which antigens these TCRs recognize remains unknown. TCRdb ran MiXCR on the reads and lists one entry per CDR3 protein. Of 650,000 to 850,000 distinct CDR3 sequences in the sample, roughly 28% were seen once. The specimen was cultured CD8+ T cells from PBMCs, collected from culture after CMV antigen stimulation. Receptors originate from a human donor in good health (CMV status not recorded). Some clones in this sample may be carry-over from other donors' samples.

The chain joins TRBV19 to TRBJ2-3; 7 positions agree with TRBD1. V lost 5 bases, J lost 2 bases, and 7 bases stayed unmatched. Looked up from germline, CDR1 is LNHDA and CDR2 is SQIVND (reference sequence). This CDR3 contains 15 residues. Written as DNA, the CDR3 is TGTGCCAGTAGTCCAGGGGACAGCCTCACAGATACGCAGTATTTT. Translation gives CASSPGDSLTDTQYF.

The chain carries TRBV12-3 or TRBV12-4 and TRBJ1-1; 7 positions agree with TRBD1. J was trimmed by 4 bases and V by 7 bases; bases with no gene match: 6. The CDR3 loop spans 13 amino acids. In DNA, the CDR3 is TGTGCCAGCACCTCGGGACAGCCCACTGAAGCTTTCTTT. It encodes CASTSGQPTEAFF.

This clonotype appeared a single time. DNA for the CDR3: TGTGCCAGCAGCTTCAACTGGGGAGGAAACACAGATACGCAGTATTTT. Its translation is CASSFNWGGNTDTQYF. This chain links TRBV7-4 with TRBJ2-3, with D possibly TRBD2 on 6 matching bases. CDR3 length equals 16 residues. Germline loops: CDR1 SGHVT, CDR2 SQSDAQ. V was clipped by 3 bases and J by 2 bases, with 15 bases between them.

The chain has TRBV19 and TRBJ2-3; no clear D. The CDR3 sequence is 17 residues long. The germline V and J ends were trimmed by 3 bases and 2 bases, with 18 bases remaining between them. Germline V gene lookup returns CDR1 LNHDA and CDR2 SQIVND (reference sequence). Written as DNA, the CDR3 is TGTGCCAGTAGTATTGGGCCCGTTCTAAGTAACACAGATACGCAGTATTTT. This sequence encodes CASSIGPVLSNTDTQYF.

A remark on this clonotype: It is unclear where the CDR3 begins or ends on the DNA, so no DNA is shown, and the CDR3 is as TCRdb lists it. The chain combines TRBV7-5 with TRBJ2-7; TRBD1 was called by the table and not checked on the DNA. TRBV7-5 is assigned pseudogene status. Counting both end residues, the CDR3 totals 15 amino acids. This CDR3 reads CISVPEARQCNEQYV.

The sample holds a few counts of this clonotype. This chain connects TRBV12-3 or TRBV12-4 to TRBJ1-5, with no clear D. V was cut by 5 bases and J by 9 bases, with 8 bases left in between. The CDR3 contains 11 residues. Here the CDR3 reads CASSENGPQHF. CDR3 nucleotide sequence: TGTGCCAGCAGTGAAAATGGGCCCCAGCATTTT.

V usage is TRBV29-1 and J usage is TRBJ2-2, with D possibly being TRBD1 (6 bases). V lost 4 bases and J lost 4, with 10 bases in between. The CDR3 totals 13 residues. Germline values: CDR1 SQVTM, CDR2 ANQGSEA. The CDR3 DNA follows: TGCAGCGTTGTTATAGGGGGCACCGGGGAGCTGTTTTTT. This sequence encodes CSVVIGGTGELFF.

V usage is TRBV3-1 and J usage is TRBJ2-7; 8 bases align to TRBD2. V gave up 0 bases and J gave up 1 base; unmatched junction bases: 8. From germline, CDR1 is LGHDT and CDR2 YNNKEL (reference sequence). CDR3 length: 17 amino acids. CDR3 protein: CASSQDLTGTRSYEQYF. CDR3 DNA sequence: TGTGCCAGCAGCCAAGATCTGACCGGGACTAGGTCCTACGAGCAGTACTTC.

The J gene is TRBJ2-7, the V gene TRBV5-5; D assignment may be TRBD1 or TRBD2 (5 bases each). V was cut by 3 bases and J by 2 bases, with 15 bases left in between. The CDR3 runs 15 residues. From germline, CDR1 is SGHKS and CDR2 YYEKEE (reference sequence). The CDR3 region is CASSSDGTATYEQYV. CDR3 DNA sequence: TGTGCCAGCAGCTCAGATGGGACGGCCACCTACGAGCAGTACGTC.

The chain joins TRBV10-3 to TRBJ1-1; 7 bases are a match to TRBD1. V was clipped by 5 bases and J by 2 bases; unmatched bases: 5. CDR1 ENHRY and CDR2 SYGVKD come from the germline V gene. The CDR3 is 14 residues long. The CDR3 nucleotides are TGTGCCATCAGTTCCGGGACAGCAAACACTGAAGCTTTCTTT. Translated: CAISSGTANTEAFF.

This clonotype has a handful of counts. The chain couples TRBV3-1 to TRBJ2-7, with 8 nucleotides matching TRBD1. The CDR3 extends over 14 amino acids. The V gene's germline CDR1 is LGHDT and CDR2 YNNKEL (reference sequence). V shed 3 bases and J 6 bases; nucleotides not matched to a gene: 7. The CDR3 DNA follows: TGTGCCAGCAGCCAGGGGACAGGCTGGGGCGAGCAGTACTTC. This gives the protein CASSQGTGWGEQYF.

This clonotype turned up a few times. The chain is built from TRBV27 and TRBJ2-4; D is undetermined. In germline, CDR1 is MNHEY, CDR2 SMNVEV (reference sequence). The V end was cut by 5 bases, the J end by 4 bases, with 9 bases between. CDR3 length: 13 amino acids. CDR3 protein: CASSPSKKNIQYF. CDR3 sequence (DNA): TGTGCCAGCAGTCCGTCCAAGAAAAACATTCAGTACTTC.

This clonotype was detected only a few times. CDR3 DNA sequence: TGTGCCAGCAGCCAAGAACTAGGAGAGATCACAGATACGCAGTATTTT. It specifies CASSQELGEITDTQYF. The chain joins TRBV3-1 to TRBJ2-3, with D maybe TRBD2 (5 bases). This CDR3 has 16 residues. CDR1 and CDR2 (germline): LGHDT, YNNKEL (reference sequence). The V end was cut by 0 bases, the J end by 2 bases, with 12 bases between.

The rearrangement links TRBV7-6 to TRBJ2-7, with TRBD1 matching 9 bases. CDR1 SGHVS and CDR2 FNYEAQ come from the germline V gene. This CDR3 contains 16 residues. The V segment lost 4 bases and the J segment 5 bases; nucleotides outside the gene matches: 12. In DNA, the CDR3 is TGTGCCAGCAGCTCAAGGGACAGGGCCCCTTCCCACGAGCAGTACTTC. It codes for CASSSRDRAPSHEQYF.

The CDR3 bases are TGTGCCAGCAGTTTAGGAACAGGGCTGAGCACTGAAGCTTTCTTT. Residues: CASSLGTGLSTEAFF. The chain recombines TRBV12-3 or TRBV12-4 with TRBJ1-1; a weak D match, TRBD1 (6 bases). Trimming stripped 1 base from V and 4 bases from J, with 13 bases between. CDR3 length equals 15 residues.

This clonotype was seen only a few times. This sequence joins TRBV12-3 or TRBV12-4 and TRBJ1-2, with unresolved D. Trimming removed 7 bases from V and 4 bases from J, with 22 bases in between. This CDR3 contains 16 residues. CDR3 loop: CASTSPKVRYGYGYTF. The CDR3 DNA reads TGTGCCAGCACATCTCCGAAAGTGCGCTATGGCTATGGCTACACCTTC.

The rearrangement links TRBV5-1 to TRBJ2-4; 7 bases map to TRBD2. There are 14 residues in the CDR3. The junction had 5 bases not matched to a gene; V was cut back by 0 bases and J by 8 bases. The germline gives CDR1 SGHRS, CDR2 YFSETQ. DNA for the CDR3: TGCGCCAGCAGCTTGGCGGCAGGGAGGGACATTCAGTACTTC. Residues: CASSLAAGRDIQYF.

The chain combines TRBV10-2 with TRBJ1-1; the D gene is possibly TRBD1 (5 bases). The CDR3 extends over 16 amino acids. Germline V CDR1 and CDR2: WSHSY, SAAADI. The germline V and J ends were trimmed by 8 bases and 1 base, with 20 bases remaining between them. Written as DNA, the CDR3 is TGCGCCAGCTGCTGCCTACCCGGGGACGGGAACACTGAAGCTTTCTTT. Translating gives CASCCLPGDGNTEAFF.